This TCR beta chain was recovered during a study of CD8+ T cells in alopecia areata. Regarding the study as a whole: Mice gave a clearer picture of TCR sharing than patients did, possibly for HLA-related reasons.

Trimming removed 0 bases at V and 3 bases at J, with 19 bases between. CDR3 length equals 17 residues. Germline V gives CDR1 SGHDT, CDR2 YYEEEE. The sequencing template was cDNA reverse transcribed from extracted RNA. This table comes from immunoSEQ multiplex PCR, and its TCRdb copy is limited to in-frame clones, with some not included. The sample carries a few hundred thousand clones, 56% recorded once. A remark on this clone: The antigen is unknown.

The researchers isolated CD4+ and CD8+ T cells from PBMCs by sorting. V is TRBV5-6 and J is TRBJ2-7, with D tentatively TRBD2 (5 bases). This receptor was obtained from a human donor in good health. Sequenced: CD8+ T cells sorted from blood. CDR3 bases: TGTGCCAGCAGCTTGGTTCCTGAAACCGGGGATAACTACGAGCAGTACTTC. This sequence encodes CASSLVPETGDNYEQYF.